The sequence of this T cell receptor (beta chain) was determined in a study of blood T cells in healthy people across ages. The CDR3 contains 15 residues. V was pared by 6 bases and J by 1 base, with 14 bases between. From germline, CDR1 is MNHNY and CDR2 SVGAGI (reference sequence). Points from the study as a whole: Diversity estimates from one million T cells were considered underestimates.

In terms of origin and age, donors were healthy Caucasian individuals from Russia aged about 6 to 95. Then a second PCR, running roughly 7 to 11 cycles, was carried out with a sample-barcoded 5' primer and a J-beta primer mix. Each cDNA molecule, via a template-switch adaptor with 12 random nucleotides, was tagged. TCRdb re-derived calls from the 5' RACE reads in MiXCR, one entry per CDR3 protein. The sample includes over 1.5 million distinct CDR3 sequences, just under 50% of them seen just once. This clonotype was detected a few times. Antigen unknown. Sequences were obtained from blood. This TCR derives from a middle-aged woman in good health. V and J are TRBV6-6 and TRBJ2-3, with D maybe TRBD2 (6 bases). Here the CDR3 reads CASSAGGVGTDTQYF. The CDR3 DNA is TGTGCCAGCAGCGCCGGCGGGGTAGGCACAGATACGCAGTATTTT.